These 24 T cell receptor beta chains came from one sample sequenced in a study of shared clonotypes between healthy human individuals. The table came from immunoSEQ multiplex PCR; TCRdb's copy has only in-frame clones and leaves some out. The data show 2 million to 2.5 million clones, around 93% seen once. Sequencing was performed on naive CD4+ T cells from PBMCs. Sample subset: CD45RA+ positively selected. The receptor set was obtained from a man aged 18-30 years in good health. Some clones in this sample may be carry-over from other donors' samples.

The chain has TRBV7-6 and TRBJ2-7, with a tentative D call TRBD1 (5 bases). The CDR3 covers 14 residues. V was cut by 5 bases and J by 1 base, with 12 bases left in between. The V gene's germline CDR1 is SGHVS and CDR2 FNYEAQ. CDR3 coding DNA: TGTGCCAGCAGCGCCAGGGATATTTCCTACGAGCAGTACTTC. Translated, it gives CASSARDISYEQYF.

The CDR3 region has the DNA TGTGCCAGCCAGGGGGCCGGGACTTCCTACGAGCAGTACTTC. This sequence encodes CASQGAGTSYEQYF. J is TRBJ2-7 and V is TRBV2; TRBD1 agrees at 8 bases. J was trimmed by 1 base and V by 8 bases; bases with no gene match: 7. The length of the CDR3 is 14 residues. The germline V gene encodes CDR1 SNHLY and CDR2 FYNNEI.

This chain joins TRBV6-5 and TRBJ2-7; D unclear. The V and J ends lost 2 bases and 6 bases respectively, with 14 bases between them. In germline, CDR1 is MNHEY, CDR2 SVGAGI. This CDR3 spans 14 amino acids. Here the CDR3 reads CASSYRVTVLEQYF. In DNA form, the CDR3 reads TGTGCCAGCAGTTACCGAGTTACTGTACTCGAGCAGTACTTC.

The gene calls are TRBV27 and TRBJ2-5; possible D gene TRBD1, 6 bases. This CDR3 contains 17 residues. Germline values: CDR1 MNHEY, CDR2 SMNVEV (reference sequence). V was trimmed by 6 bases and J by 7 bases, leaving 27 bases between them. The CDR3 loop is CASSRRARDGRGGTQYF. The CDR3, as DNA: TGTGCCAGCAGCCGCAGGGCGAGGGACGGCAGAGGGGGGACCCAGTACTTC.

This rearrangement joins TRBV5-6 to TRBJ1-2; D remains unclear. In germline, CDR1 is SGHDT, CDR2 YYEEEE. This CDR3 has 13 residues. V shed 1 base and J shed 4 bases, with 8 bases lying between them. This CDR3 reads CASSLWGIYGYTF. CDR3 DNA sequence: TGTGCCAGCAGCTTGTGGGGAATCTATGGCTACACCTTC.

The chain recombines TRBV11-1 with TRBJ2-1; D is unclear. V lost 5 bases, J lost 4 bases, and 18 bases lay in between. This CDR3 has 16 amino acids. Germline loops: CDR1 SGHAT, CDR2 FQDESV (reference sequence). The CDR3 loop reads CASSQVANSGYNEQFF. The CDR3 DNA sequence: TGTGCCAGCAGCCAAGTCGCTAACTCGGGTTACAATGAGCAGTTCTTC.

The chain carries TRBV7-6 and TRBJ2-1, with D possibly being TRBD2 (5 bases). V gave up 6 bases and J gave up 9 bases, with 9 bases separating them. CDR3 length: 11 amino acids. Germline lookup yields CDR1 SGHVS and CDR2 FNYEAQ. The DNA for the CDR3 is TGTGCCAGCAGGGACTCTGGTGAGCAGTTCTTC. It encodes CASRDSGEQFF.

The V call is TRBV30, the J call TRBJ2-3; possibly TRBD1 or TRBD2 for D (5 bases each). V lost 5 bases and J 6 bases, leaving 18 bases between the germline ends. The germline CDR1 and CDR2 sequences are GTSNPN and SVGIG (reference sequence). This CDR3 has 14 residues. CDR3 coding DNA: TGTGCCTGGGCTCCGGGGATCCCAGGGGATACGCAGTATTTT. This gives the protein CAWAPGIPGDTQYF.

This sequence joins TRBV6-5 and TRBJ1-2, with 8 bases aligning to TRBD1. The germline gives CDR1 MNHEY, CDR2 SVGAGI. The CDR3 length is 13 residues. V was clipped by 7 bases and J by 7 bases; unmatched bases: 8. The CDR3 here is CASIRPGGRGYTF. In nucleotides, the CDR3 is TGTGCCAGCATCCGGCCAGGGGGCCGTGGCTACACCTTC.

The rearrangement uses TRBV4-2 and TRBJ2-1, with 8 nucleotides matching TRBD2. V shed 4 bases and J 4 bases; nucleotides not matched to a gene: 12. Per the germline V gene, CDR1 is LGHNA and CDR2 is YNFKEQ. The CDR3 runs to 17 residues. CDR3 protein: CASSLAPGLAGYNEQFF. DNA for the CDR3: TGTGCCAGCAGCCTAGCTCCGGGGCTAGCGGGTTACAATGAGCAGTTCTTC.

Comments on this clone: Distinct nucleotide sequences in the sample also encode this CDR3. V usage is TRBV5-1 and J usage is TRBJ2-3; TRBD2 matches at 9 bases. The J segment lost 0 bases and the V segment lost 2 bases, leaving 1 base of the junction unmatched. The CDR3 is 15 amino acids. Per germline, CDR1 SGHRS and CDR2 YFSETQ. The CDR3 sequence is CASSFLAGSTDTQYF. CDR3 DNA: TGCGCCAGCAGCTTTCTAGCGGGAAGCACAGATACGCAGTATTTT.

The chain is built from TRBV27 and TRBJ2-7; the D is unclear. The CDR3 is 15 residues long. The germline gives CDR1 MNHEY, CDR2 SMNVEV (reference sequence). Between the trimmed V and J ends, which lost 1 base and 5 bases, there was a span of 15 bases. CDR3 nucleotide sequence: TGTGCCAGCAGTTTATTGGCCCGGTTAGGGAACGAGCAGTACTTC. It codes for CASSLLARLGNEQYF.

V is TRBV2 and J is TRBJ1-1, with unresolved D. There are 13 residues in the CDR3. Germline CDR1 is SNHLY and CDR2 is FYNNEI. V was clipped by 7 bases and J by 0 bases, with 9 bases between them. CDR3 coding DNA: TGTGCCAGCAACGCAGAAGTGAACACTGAAGCTTTCTTT. Translating gives CASNAEVNTEAFF.

In this sample, this clone turned up a few times. CDR3 amino acids: CAWSVLRGTEAFF. As DNA, the CDR3 is TGTGCCTGGAGTGTACTTCGGGGCACTGAAGCTTTCTTT. The chain links TRBV30 to TRBJ1-1; D gene unclear. Trimming pared 0 bases from V and 4 bases from J, leaving 9 bases between. The CDR3 contains 13 residues. Germline V gene lookup returns CDR1 GTSNPN and CDR2 SVGIG (reference sequence).

The chain combines TRBV7-2 with TRBJ2-7; D may be TRBD2 (5 bases). Per the germline V gene, CDR1 is SGHTA and CDR2 is FQGNSA. The CDR3 contains 14 residues. The ends were cut back, 5 bases at V and 2 bases at J, with 13 bases in the middle. DNA of the CDR3: TGTGCCAGCAGCGCGGGTCCGGATCCCTACGAGCAGTACTTC. Translated: CASSAGPDPYEQYF.

The chain couples TRBV7-9 to TRBJ2-7; 7 nucleotides match TRBD2. V lost 5 bases, J lost 6 bases, and 10 bases stayed unmatched. Germline CDR1 is SEHNR and CDR2 is FQNEAQ (reference sequence). CDR3 size: 14 residues. The CDR3, as DNA: TGTGCCAGCAGCCCTGAGCGGGACTCGGCCGAGCAGTACTTC. It yields the protein CASSPERDSAEQYF. Looking up the rest from reference TRBV7-9 and TRBJ2-7 gives the full variable domain: DTGVSQNPRHKITKRGQNVTFRCDPISEHNRLYWYRQTLGQGPEFLTYFQNEAQLEKSRLLSDRFSAERPKGSFSTLEIQRTEQGDSAMYLCASSPERDSAEQYFGPGTRLTVT.

On this clone itself: Other nucleotide sequences in the sample specify the same CDR3. This sequence joins TRBV18 and TRBJ2-7; TRBD2 matches 9 bases. The junction had 9 bases not matched to a gene; V was cut back by 6 bases and J by 0 bases. The CDR3 loop spans 16 amino acids. Germline CDR1 reads KGHSH; CDR2 reads LQKENI. The DNA of the CDR3 is TGTGCCAGCTCCCCGGGGCTAGCGGGGCTCTCCTACGAGCAGTACTTC. It specifies CASSPGLAGLSYEQYF.

The chain recombines TRBV5-6 with TRBJ2-7; 10 bases fit TRBD1. Germline V gives CDR1 SGHDT, CDR2 YYEEEE. With 4 bases clipped from V and 3 bases from J, the junction kept 4 bases outside the gene matches. The CDR3 loop spans 14 amino acids. The CDR3 DNA reads as TGTGCCAGCAGCCCCCGGGACAGGGGCTACGAGCAGTACTTC. This encodes CASSPRDRGYEQYF.

The rearrangement joins TRBV7-6 to TRBJ2-7, with D maybe TRBD2 (6 bases). There are 15 residues in the CDR3. Germline CDR1 reads SGHVS; CDR2 reads FNYEAQ. Trimming cost V 5 bases and J 4 bases, with 18 bases left between them. CDR3 amino acids: CASSERREWGYEQYF. CDR3 bases: TGTGCCAGCAGCGAAAGGAGGGAGTGGGGGTACGAGCAGTACTTC.

This chain uses TRBV30 with TRBJ2-5, with D perhaps TRBD1 (5 bases). Trimming pared 5 bases from V and 0 bases from J, leaving 13 bases between. Germline CDR1 GTSNPN, CDR2 SVGIG (reference sequence). This CDR3 is built from 14 residues. The CDR3 loop is CAWGPGHYQETQYF. The CDR3 bases are TGTGCCTGGGGGCCTGGACACTACCAAGAGACCCAGTACTTC.

This chain links TRBV7-3 with TRBJ2-6; D is ambiguous. The V end lost 5 bases, the J end lost 0 bases, and 8 bases lay between the germline ends. CDR3 length: 15 residues. CDR1 is SGHTA and CDR2 is FQGTGA in the germline V gene. CDR3 residues: CASSPYPSGANVLTF. CDR3 sequence (DNA): TGTGCCAGCAGCCCCTACCCCTCTGGGGCCAACGTCCTGACTTTC.

The rearrangement joins TRBV29-1 to TRBJ2-7, with D uncertain. The germline V and J ends were trimmed by 1 base and 4 bases, with 11 bases remaining between them. Germline CDR1 is SQVTM and CDR2 is ANQGSEA. The CDR3 totals 13 residues. This CDR3 reads CSVEGADLYEQYF. The CDR3 DNA sequence: TGCAGCGTTGAAGGGGCAGACTTATACGAGCAGTACTTC.

V and J are TRBV27 and TRBJ2-7; 8 nucleotides match TRBD1. CDR1 and CDR2 (germline): MNHEY, SMNVEV (reference sequence). The CDR3 has 16 residues. The J segment lost 3 bases and the V segment lost 6 bases, leaving 13 bases of the junction unmatched. CDR3 residues: CASSLDRGLAFYEQYF. The CDR3 DNA sequence: TGTGCCAGCAGCCTTGACAGGGGCCTTGCTTTCTACGAGCAGTACTTC.

The chain uses TRBV27 and TRBJ2-7; TRBD2 is a possible D gene (7 bases). The V gene's germline CDR1 is MNHEY and CDR2 SMNVEV (reference sequence). This CDR3 spans 17 amino acids. Between the trimmed V and J ends, which lost 8 bases and 4 bases, there was a span of 27 bases. The CDR3 DNA reads TGTGCCAGCCACGGAAATCCAGGGAGGGGGGGTAGATACGAGCAGTACTTC. As protein: CASHGNPGRGGRYEQYF.